The 15 T cell receptor beta chains below were found in one sample sequenced in a study of beta chain features in type 1 diabetes. Every isolated RNA sample was fully reverse transcribed, so sequencing captured expressed TCRB transcripts. Measured with immunoSEQ multiplex PCR; TCRdb has only the in-frame clones, and not every one. Among about 330,000 clones listed, 8% to 13% were seen once. The sequenced sample was naive CD4+ T cells from blood. These receptors all come from a woman under 40 in good health.

The J gene is TRBJ2-1, the V gene TRBV7-2; 7 bases map to TRBD1. J lost 5 bases, V lost 5 bases, and 9 bases had no gene match. The CDR3 length is 15 residues. Germline loops: CDR1 SGHTA, CDR2 FQGNSA. The CDR3 reads CASSTLPTGNNEQFF. In DNA form, the CDR3 reads TGTGCCAGCAGCACCCTACCGACAGGGAACAATGAGCAGTTCTTC.

In this sample, this clone turned up a few times. This chain joins TRBV9 and TRBJ2-7, with 9 bases lining up with TRBD2. This CDR3 has 14 amino acids. CDR1 and CDR2 (germline): SGDLS, YYNGEE. Trimming cost V 4 bases and J 7 bases; bases outside gene matches: 9. The CDR3 nucleotides read TGTGCCAGCAGCCGGGATAGCGGGAGCGGGGAGCAGTACTTC. Its protein is CASSRDSGSGEQYF.

J is TRBJ2-6 and V is TRBV7-3; D possibly corresponds to TRBD1 (5 bases). Germline V gene data show CDR1 as SGHTA and CDR2 as FQGTGA. This CDR3 is built from 15 residues. V lost 6 bases and J 2 bases, leaving 11 bases between the germline ends. CDR3 bases: TGTGCCAGCAGATCCGACAGAACTGGGGCCAACGTCCTGACTTTC. Its protein is CASRSDRTGANVLTF.

V gene TRBV30 combines with J gene TRBJ2-2; 8 bases align to TRBD2. V gave up 3 bases and J gave up 0 bases; unmatched junction bases: 12. Germline values: CDR1 GTSNPN, CDR2 SVGIG (reference sequence). This CDR3 spans 18 amino acids. Written as DNA, the CDR3 is TGTGCCTGGAGGGGAGGGACCCTAGCGGGCCCGAACACCGGGGAGCTGTTTTTT. Protein: CAWRGGTLAGPNTGELFF.

This clone was seen a few times. The V call is TRBV5-1, the J call TRBJ2-7; the match to TRBD2 covers 9 bases. Trimming cost V 3 bases and J 2 bases; bases outside gene matches: 9. The CDR3 totals 16 residues. CDR1 is SGHRS and CDR2 is YFSETQ in the germline V gene. In nucleotides, the CDR3 is TGCGCCAGCAGCTCCAATAGCGGGGGAGTTCCCTACGAGCAGTACTTC. This gives the protein CASSSNSGGVPYEQYF.

This chain connects TRBV5-1 to TRBJ1-1, with 12 bases matching TRBD1. This CDR3 contains 18 residues. The junction had 10 bases not matched to a gene; V was cut back by 2 bases and J by 2 bases. Germline CDR1 is SGHRS and CDR2 is YFSETQ. As DNA, the CDR3 is TGCGCCAGCAGCTTACCACCGGGACAGGGGGCCGGTAACACTGAAGCTTTCTTT. Translating it yields CASSLPPGQGAGNTEAFF.

This clone appeared a few times. This CDR3 is CSVEQTSGGHEQFF. CDR3 nucleotides: TGCAGCGTTGAACAGACTAGCGGGGGGCATGAGCAGTTCTTC. The chain employs TRBV29-1 and TRBJ2-1; 13 bases match TRBD2. This CDR3 region has 14 residues. V shed 2 bases and J 8 bases; nucleotides not matched to a gene: 3. CDR1 is SQVTM, CDR2 ANQGSEA, per germline.

J is TRBJ1-5 and V is TRBV19, with TRBD1 as a possible D gene (5 bases). This CDR3 is built from 14 residues. Germline V gene data show CDR1 as LNHDA and CDR2 as SQIVND (reference sequence). Trimming stripped 10 bases from V and 0 bases from J, with 13 bases between. Written as DNA, the CDR3 is TGTGCCACCGGGGGTAGCGATAGCAATCAGCCCCAGCATTTT. This gives the protein CATGGSDSNQPQHF.

The chain has TRBV7-3 and TRBJ1-2, with 7 nucleotides matching TRBD1. Germline V gene sequence: CDR1 SGHTA, CDR2 FQGTGA. V gave up 4 bases and J gave up 9 bases; unmatched junction bases: 8. This CDR3 spans 13 amino acids. The CDR3 reads CASSSRQGGSYTF. CDR3 coding DNA: TGTGCCAGCAGCTCGCGACAGGGTGGAAGCTACACCTTC. Filled out from reference TRBV7-3 and TRBJ1-2, the complete variable domain reads GAGVSQTPSNKVTEKGKYVELRCDPISGHTALYWYRQSLGQGPEFLIYFQGTGAADDSGLPNDRFFAVRPEGSVSTLKIQRTERGDSAVYLCASSSRQGGSYTFGSGTRLTVV.

This rearrangement joins TRBV7-9 to TRBJ1-2, with D tentatively TRBD1 (5 bases). CDR1 SEHNR and CDR2 FQNEAQ come from the germline V gene (reference sequence). V shed 6 bases and J shed 6 bases, with 14 bases lying between them. The CDR3 sequence is 13 residues long. The CDR3: CASRGQVMDGYTF. The CDR3 region has the DNA TGTGCCAGCAGGGGGCAGGTGATGGATGGCTACACCTTC.

The rearrangement joins TRBV6-1 to TRBJ2-1; tentative D call: TRBD1 (5 bases). Per the germline V gene, CDR1 is MNHNS and CDR2 is SASEGT. Trimming cost V 10 bases and J 9 bases, with 19 bases left between them. The length of the CDR3 is 13 residues. CDR3 protein: CATPYTGHSEQFF. The CDR3 DNA reads as TGTGCCACCCCGTATACAGGCCACAGTGAGCAGTTCTTC.

The chain has TRBV29-1 and TRBJ1-4, with 8 bases lining up with TRBD1. Germline V gene data show CDR1 as SQVTM and CDR2 as ANQGSEA. V was clipped by 4 bases and J by 8 bases; unmatched bases: 9. The length of the CDR3 is 14 residues. This CDR3 is CSVVGQGASEKLFF. For the CDR3, the DNA is TGCAGCGTTGTTGGGCAGGGGGCGAGCGAAAAACTGTTTTTT.

In this sample, this clone turned up a few times. V and J are TRBV7-9 and TRBJ2-1; the D gene is possibly TRBD1 (6 bases). The CDR3 is 11 residues long. V lost 7 bases and J 12 bases, leaving 13 bases between the germline ends. CDR1 and CDR2 from the germline V gene are SEHNR and FQNEAQ (reference sequence). The CDR3 DNA reads as TGTGCCAGCAAAAGTTTAGGGGGGCAGTTCTTC. Encoded protein: CASKSLGGQFF.

A few counts support this clone. This chain joins TRBV7-9 and TRBJ2-1, with 8 positions matching TRBD2. Unmatched junction bases numbered 12, after V lost 8 bases and J lost 6 bases. The germline gives CDR1 SEHNR, CDR2 FQNEAQ (reference sequence). This CDR3 is 15 amino acids long. DNA for the CDR3: TGTGCCAGCCGCTCCCAAGTGGCGGGAGGCAATGAGCAGTTCTTC. This encodes CASRSQVAGGNEQFF.

This clone came up a few times. The V call is TRBV18, the J call TRBJ2-2; D perhaps matches TRBD2 (5 bases). This CDR3 comprises 15 residues. The germline V gene has CDR1 KGHSH and CDR2 LQKENI. V shed 3 bases and J shed 1 base, with 9 bases lying between them. In DNA form, the CDR3 reads TGTGCCAGCTCACCTTCCGGGGTGAACACCGGGGAGCTGTTTTTT. Translated: CASSPSGVNTGELFF.